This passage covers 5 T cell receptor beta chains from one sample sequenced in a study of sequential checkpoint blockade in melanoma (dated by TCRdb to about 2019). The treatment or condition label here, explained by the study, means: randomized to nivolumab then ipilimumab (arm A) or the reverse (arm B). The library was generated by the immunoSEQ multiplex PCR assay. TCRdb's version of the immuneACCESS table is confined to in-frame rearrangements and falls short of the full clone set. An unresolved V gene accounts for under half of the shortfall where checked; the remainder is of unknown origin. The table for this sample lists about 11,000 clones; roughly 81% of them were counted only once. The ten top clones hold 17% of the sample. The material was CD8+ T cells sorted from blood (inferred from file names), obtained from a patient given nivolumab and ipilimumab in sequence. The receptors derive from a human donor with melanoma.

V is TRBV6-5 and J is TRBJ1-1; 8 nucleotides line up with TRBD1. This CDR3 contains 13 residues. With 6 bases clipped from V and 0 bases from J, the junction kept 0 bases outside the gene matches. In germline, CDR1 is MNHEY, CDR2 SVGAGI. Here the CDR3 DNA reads TGTGCCAGCAGGGACAGGGTGAACACTGAAGCTTTCTTT. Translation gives CASRDRVNTEAFF.

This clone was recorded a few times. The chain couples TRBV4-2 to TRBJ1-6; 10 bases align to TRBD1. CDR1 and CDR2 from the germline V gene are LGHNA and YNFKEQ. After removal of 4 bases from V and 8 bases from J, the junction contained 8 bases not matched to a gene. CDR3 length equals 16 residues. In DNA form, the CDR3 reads TGTGCCAGCAGCCGGGATTCCGGGACAGGGGATTCACCCCTCCACTTT. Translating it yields CASSRDSGTGDSPLHF.

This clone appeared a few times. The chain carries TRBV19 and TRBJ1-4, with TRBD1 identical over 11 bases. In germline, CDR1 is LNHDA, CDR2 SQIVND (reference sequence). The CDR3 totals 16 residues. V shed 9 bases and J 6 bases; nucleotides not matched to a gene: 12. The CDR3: CASPKDRGPPDEKLFF. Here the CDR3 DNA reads TGTGCCAGCCCGAAGGACAGGGGGCCCCCAGATGAAAAACTGTTTTTT.

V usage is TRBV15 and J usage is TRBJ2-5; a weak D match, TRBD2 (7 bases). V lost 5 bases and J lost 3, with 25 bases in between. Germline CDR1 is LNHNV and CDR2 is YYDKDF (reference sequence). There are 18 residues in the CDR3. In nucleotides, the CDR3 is TGTGCCACCAGCGCGCCGACAATCGGGGGGCTTTTAGAAGAGACCCAGTACTTC. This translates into CATSAPTIGGLLEETQYF.

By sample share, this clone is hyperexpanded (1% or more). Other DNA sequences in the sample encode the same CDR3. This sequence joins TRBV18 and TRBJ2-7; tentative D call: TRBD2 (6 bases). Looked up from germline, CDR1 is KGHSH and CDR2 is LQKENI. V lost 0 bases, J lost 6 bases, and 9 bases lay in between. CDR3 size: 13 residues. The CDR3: CASSPPGDFEQYF. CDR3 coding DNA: TGTGCCAGCTCACCACCAGGGGACTTCGAGCAGTACTTC.